This T cell receptor (beta chain) came from a study of TIL therapy for anti-PD-1-resistant metastatic lung cancer. Sequencing used immunoSEQ v3. The repertoire was sequenced with immunoSEQ multiplex PCR; TCRdb's copy has only in-frame clones and lacks some. The table lists about 59,000 clones, around 67% of them singletons, with 1.5% to 2% in the top ten. Documented time point: pre-treatment sample, taken before nivolumab and TIL therapy. This CDR3 has 13 residues. Deletions cut 2 bases from V and 0 bases from J, with 4 bases between. Germline V gene sequence: CDR1 SGHNT, CDR2 YENEEA. The chain links TRBV11-3 to TRBJ1-1; unclear D gene. This sequence originates from a person between 25 and 80 years old with non-small cell lung cancer. The sample in question was blood, obtained at baseline. For the CDR3, the DNA is TGTGCCAGCAGCTTATTCCTGAACACTGAAGCTTTCTTT. Translating it yields CASSLFLNTEAFF.